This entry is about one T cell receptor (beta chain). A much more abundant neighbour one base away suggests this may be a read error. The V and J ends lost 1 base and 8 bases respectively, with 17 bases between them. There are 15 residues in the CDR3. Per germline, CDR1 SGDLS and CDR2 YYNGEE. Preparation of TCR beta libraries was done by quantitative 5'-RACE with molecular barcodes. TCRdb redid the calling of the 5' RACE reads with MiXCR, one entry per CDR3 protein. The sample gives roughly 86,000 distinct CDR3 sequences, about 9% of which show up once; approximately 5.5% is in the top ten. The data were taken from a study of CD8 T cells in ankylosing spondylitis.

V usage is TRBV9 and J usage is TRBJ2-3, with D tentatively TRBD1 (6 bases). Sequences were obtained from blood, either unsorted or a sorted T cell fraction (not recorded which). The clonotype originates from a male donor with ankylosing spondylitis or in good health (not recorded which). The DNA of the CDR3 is TGTGCCAGCAGCGTAAGCGACAGGTTCCCCATTACGCAGTATTTT. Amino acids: CASSVSDRFPITQYF.